Sequencing of this T cell receptor beta chain was carried out in a study of blood T cells in healthy people across ages. CDR3 length: 16 amino acids. After removal of 8 bases from V and 1 base from J, the junction contained 9 bases not matched to a gene. Germline CDR1 is SGHTA and CDR2 is FQGNSA. Through a sample-barcoded 5' primer and a J-beta primer mix, a second PCR was run for roughly 7 to 11 cycles. TCRdb independently ran MiXCR on the 5' RACE reads; one entry per CDR3 protein. The sample records more than 900,000 distinct CDR3 sequences, 25% to 30% being singletons. This clonotype came up many times. This sample was also put to use in a study of T cells of mothers and their children.

The chain couples TRBV7-2 to TRBJ2-7, with 12 bases that match TRBD2. The sequence was collected from a woman aged 40 to 50 in good health. Sequenced: blood. The chain's CDR3 is CASSLAGGLESYEQYF. CDR3 bases: TGTGCCAGCTCCCTAGCGGGGGGGCTAGAGTCCTACGAGCAGTACTTC.